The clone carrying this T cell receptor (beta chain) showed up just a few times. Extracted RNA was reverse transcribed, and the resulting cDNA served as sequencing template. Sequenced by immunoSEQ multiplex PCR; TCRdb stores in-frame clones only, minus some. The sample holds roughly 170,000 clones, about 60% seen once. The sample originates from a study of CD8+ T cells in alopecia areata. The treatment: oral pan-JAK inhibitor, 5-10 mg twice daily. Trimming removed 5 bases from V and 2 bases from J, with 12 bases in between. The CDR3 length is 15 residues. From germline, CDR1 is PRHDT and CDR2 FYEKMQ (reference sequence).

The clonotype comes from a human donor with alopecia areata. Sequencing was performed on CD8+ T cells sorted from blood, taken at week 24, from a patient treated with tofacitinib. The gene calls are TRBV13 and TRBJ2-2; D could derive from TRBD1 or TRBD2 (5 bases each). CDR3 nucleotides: TGTGCCAGCAGCCCCGGGACGCCCAACACCGGGGAGCTGTTTTTT. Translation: CASSPGTPNTGELFF.